This T cell receptor (beta chain) was captured by sequencing in a study of T-cell reconstitution after alpha-beta-depleted transplantation in children. Note on this clonotype: An end of the junction does not agree with germline; a read error may underlie this.

It was with unique molecular identifiers that the TCRbeta library was prepared. TCRdb itself ran the PCR reads through MiXCR, one entry per CDR3 protein. The sample carries approximately 390,000 distinct CDR3 sequences, under 13% recorded once. Per germline, CDR1 MNHEY and CDR2 SVGAGI. This CDR3 spans 13 amino acids. The chain joins TRBV6-5 to TRBJ2-1; D may be TRBD2 (6 bases). The sample was PBMCs from the stem cell graft donor, taken from the stem cell graft. This clonotype was sampled from a human donor who donated a stem cell graft to a child with acute myeloid leukemia. DNA of the CDR3: TGTGCCAGCAGTTACTCGCGGGGCGGTGAGCACTTCTTC. Translation: CASSYSRGGEHFF.